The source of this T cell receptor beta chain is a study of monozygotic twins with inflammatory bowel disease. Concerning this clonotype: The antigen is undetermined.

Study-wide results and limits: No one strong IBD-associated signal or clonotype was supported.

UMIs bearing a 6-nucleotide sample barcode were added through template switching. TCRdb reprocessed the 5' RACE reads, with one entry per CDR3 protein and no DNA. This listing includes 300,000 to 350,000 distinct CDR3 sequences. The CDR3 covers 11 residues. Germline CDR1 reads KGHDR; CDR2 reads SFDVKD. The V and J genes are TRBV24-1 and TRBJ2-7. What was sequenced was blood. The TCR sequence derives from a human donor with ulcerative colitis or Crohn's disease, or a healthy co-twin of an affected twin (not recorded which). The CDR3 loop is CATSDSHEQYF.